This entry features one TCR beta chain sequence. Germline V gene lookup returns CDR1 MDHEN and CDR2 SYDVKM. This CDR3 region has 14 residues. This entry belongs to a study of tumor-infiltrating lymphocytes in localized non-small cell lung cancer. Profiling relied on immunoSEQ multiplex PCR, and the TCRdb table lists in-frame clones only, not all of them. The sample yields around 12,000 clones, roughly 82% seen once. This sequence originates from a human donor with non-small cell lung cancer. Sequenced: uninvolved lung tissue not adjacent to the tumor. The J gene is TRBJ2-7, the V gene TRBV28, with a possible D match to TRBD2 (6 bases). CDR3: CVTGDLLASYEQYF. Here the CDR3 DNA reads TGTGTTACGGGGGACCTCCTCGCATCATACGAGCAGTACTTC.